The 27 T cell receptor beta chains listed next were all sequenced from one sample in a study of response to subunit inactivated influenza vaccine. Using its own MiXCR run on the RT-PCR reads, TCRdb lists one record per CDR3 protein. The data show more than 700,000 distinct CDR3 sequences, around 20% seen once. This specimen was PBMCs from blood, taken about 5 days after vaccination. These receptors all stem from a man aged 45-65 years who received an inactivated influenza vaccine.

The chain links TRBV24-1 to TRBJ2-5; 7 bases fit TRBD1. Trimming at V came to 4 bases and at J to 4 bases, leaving 8 bases not matched to a gene. The germline V gene has CDR1 KGHDR and CDR2 SFDVKD. The length of the CDR3 is 15 residues. CDR3 sequence: CATSDPTGVGETQYF. Written as DNA, the CDR3 is TGTGCCACCAGTGACCCCACAGGGGTGGGAGAGACCCAGTACTTC.

This clonotype has more than one count but fewer than ten. This rearrangement joins TRBV12-3 or TRBV12-4 to TRBJ2-2, with D hard to call. The CDR3 loop spans 15 amino acids. V was pared by 2 bases and J by 3 bases, with 10 bases between. CDR3 in DNA: TGTGCCAGCAGTTTAACCGTGGATTACACCGGGGAGCTGTTTTTT. This translates into CASSLTVDYTGELFF.

This clonotype was picked up a small number of times. The chain carries TRBV12-3 or TRBV12-4 and TRBJ2-7, with D possibly being TRBD2 (5 bases). Between the trimmed V and J ends, which lost 5 bases and 5 bases, there was a span of 13 bases. This CDR3 contains 13 residues. The CDR3, as DNA: TGTGCCAGCAGTCAGAGTACTAGGCACGAGCAGTACTTC. Protein: CASSQSTRHEQYF.

The V and J genes are TRBV18 and TRBJ2-7; D may be TRBD1 or TRBD2 (9 bases each). Germline V CDR1 and CDR2: KGHSH, LQKENI. The CDR3 contains 17 residues. The ends were cut back, 4 bases at V and 0 bases at J, with 19 bases in the middle. This CDR3 reads CASSQDRGLASSYEQYF. CDR3 DNA sequence: TGTGCCAGCTCACAGGACAGGGGACTAGCAAGCTCCTACGAGCAGTACTTC. The variable domain in full, completed from reference TRBV18 and TRBJ2-7, reads NAGVMQNPRHLVRRRGQEARLRCSPMKGHSHVYWYRQLPEEGLKFMVYLQKENIIDESGMPKERFSAEFPKEGPSILRIQQVVRGDSAAYFCASSQDRGLASSYEQYFGPGTRLTVT.

This clonotype turned up a few times. The chain joins TRBV15 to TRBJ2-3, with TRBD2 identical over 13 bases. Germline values: CDR1 LNHNV, CDR2 YYDKDF (reference sequence). CDR3 size: 16 residues. The ends lost 3 bases at V and 2 bases at J; junction bases unmatched: 2. The CDR3 DNA sequence: TGTGCCACCAGCAGCGGGACTAGCGGGAACACAGATACGCAGTATTTT. It yields the protein CATSSGTSGNTDTQYF.

This clonotype was seen repeatedly, ten times or more. V and J are TRBV5-5 and TRBJ2-1; the match to TRBD1 covers 11 bases. V gave up 5 bases and J gave up 3 bases; unmatched junction bases: 4. The CDR3 is 15 amino acids. In germline, CDR1 is SGHKS, CDR2 YYEKEE (reference sequence). CDR3 amino acids: CASSSGTGGYNEQFF. The CDR3 DNA follows: TGTGCCAGCAGTTCCGGGACAGGGGGCTACAATGAGCAGTTCTTC.

The chain employs TRBV10-2 and TRBJ2-5; tentative D call: TRBD1 (6 bases). V gave up 6 bases and J gave up 7 bases, with 15 bases separating them. This CDR3 region has 13 residues. Germline assignment: CDR1 WSHSY and CDR2 SAAADI. This chain's CDR3 is CASSADSTRTQYF. In DNA, the CDR3 is TGCGCCAGCAGCGCGGACAGCACACGGACCCAGTACTTC.

J is TRBJ2-1 and V is TRBV7-3; 7 bases are a match to TRBD1. The CDR3 runs 13 residues. Unmatched junction bases numbered 2, after V lost 0 bases and J lost 9 bases. Per the germline V gene, CDR1 is SGHTA and CDR2 is FQGTGA. CDR3 in amino acids: CASSLTGGIEQFF. The DNA of the CDR3 is TGTGCCAGCAGCTTAACAGGGGGCATTGAGCAGTTCTTC.

In this sample, this clonotype turned up a few times. This rearrangement joins TRBV9 to TRBJ2-3; D ambiguous. CDR1 SGDLS and CDR2 YYNGEE come from the germline V gene. The germline V and J ends were trimmed by 0 bases and 4 bases, with 12 bases remaining between them. This CDR3 has 15 amino acids. CDR3 residues: CASSVAVVGSDTQYF. The CDR3, as DNA: TGTGCCAGCAGCGTAGCTGTGGTGGGTTCAGATACGCAGTATTTT.

The chain has TRBV20-1 and TRBJ1-1, with TRBD1 identical over 8 bases. This CDR3 is built from 13 residues. Germline CDR1 reads DFQATT; CDR2 reads SNEGSKA (reference sequence). With 4 bases clipped from V and 8 bases from J, the junction kept 9 bases outside the gene matches. The CDR3 region has the DNA TGCAGTGCTACCTCAGGGGGCTGGTCCGAAGCTTTCTTT. Encoded protein: CSATSGGWSEAFF.

The rearrangement uses TRBV21-1 and TRBJ2-7; the D segment call TRBD1 is taken from the table without a DNA check. TRBV21-1 is a recognized pseudogene. The CDR3 totals 17 residues. The CDR3 is CASSKPGGGQDSYEQYF. DNA of the CDR3: TGTGCCAGCAGCAAGCCTGGTGGGGGACAGGACTCCTACGAGCAGTACTTC.

V and J are TRBV3-1 and TRBJ1-1, with D possibly TRBD1 on 6 matching bases. Germline-derived CDR1 and CDR2 are LGHDT and YNNKEL (reference sequence). The CDR3 covers 14 residues. V lost 2 bases and J 1 base, leaving 8 bases between the germline ends. The CDR3: CASSQLGQNTEAFF. In nucleotides, the CDR3 is TGTGCCAGCAGCCAATTGGGACAGAACACTGAAGCTTTCTTT.

J is TRBJ1-2 and V is TRBV6-4; TRBD1 is a possible D gene (5 bases). The V end was cut by 8 bases, the J end by 5 bases, with 18 bases between. The CDR3 sequence is 14 residues long. Germline V gene lookup returns CDR1 MRHNA and CDR2 SNTAGT. The CDR3 DNA reads TGTGCCAGCTCAAGACAGACGGGGGATTATGGCTACACCTTC. This codes for CASSRQTGDYGYTF.

This clonotype was seen more than once but under ten times. The rearrangement links TRBV4-1 to TRBJ1-2; 7 bases map to TRBD1. V gave up 1 base and J gave up 10 bases; unmatched junction bases: 21. The V gene's germline CDR1 is MGHRA and CDR2 YSYEKL. The CDR3 consists of 18 residues. Written as DNA, the CDR3 is TGCGCCAGCAGCCAAGTTTTTAGCTCGGGACAGCCTACTTGGGACTACACCTTC. This encodes CASSQVFSSGQPTWDYTF.

This clonotype appeared a few times. V usage is TRBV5-6 and J usage is TRBJ2-7, with D possibly matching TRBD2 (6 bases). Germline V gene data show CDR1 as SGHDT and CDR2 as YYEEEE. V lost 4 bases and J lost 2, with 19 bases in between. The CDR3 contains 16 residues. In nucleotides, the CDR3 is TGTGCCAGCAGCCCGACGAGGGGTAGCGGAACCTACGAGCAGTACTTC. Protein product: CASSPTRGSGTYEQYF.

This clonotype was counted a few times. V usage is TRBV7-9 and J usage is TRBJ1-1, with D perhaps matching TRBD1 (5 bases). The CDR3 loop spans 15 amino acids. Germline V gene lookup returns CDR1 SEHNR and CDR2 FQNEAQ (reference sequence). V lost 6 bases, J lost 3 bases, and 17 bases lay in between. The CDR3 DNA is TGTGCCAGCAGTCATGACCGAGGGGCGGACACTGAAGCTTTCTTT. It codes for CASSHDRGADTEAFF.

The gene calls are TRBV9 and TRBJ2-4; either TRBD1 or TRBD2 may supply D (5 bases each). Trimming pared 3 bases from V and 4 bases from J, leaving 11 bases between. Germline assignment: CDR1 SGDLS and CDR2 YYNGEE. The CDR3 contains 14 residues. The chain's CDR3 is CASSAGAAKNIQYF. CDR3 in DNA: TGTGCCAGCAGCGCCGGGGCCGCAAAAAACATTCAGTACTTC.

This chain connects TRBV6-1 to TRBJ2-3; no definite D call. The V end lost 7 bases, the J end lost 0 bases, and 14 bases lay between the germline ends. The CDR3 extends over 15 amino acids. CDR1 is MNHNS and CDR2 is SASEGT in the germline V gene. Here the CDR3 DNA reads TGTGCCAGCACTGACACCGACCCTAGCACAGATACGCAGTATTTT. It specifies CASTDTDPSTDTQYF.

This clonotype was counted a few times. One junction end does not reproduce the germline sequence, and a read error may be involved. V and J are TRBV5-1 and TRBJ2-7, with 7 positions matching TRBD1. Germline V gives CDR1 SGHRS, CDR2 YFSETQ. The CDR3 extends over 13 amino acids. In nucleotides, the CDR3 is TGCGCCAGCAGCTTGGGACAGGGTAAAGGAATGCTGTTC. Amino acids: CASSLGQGKGMLF.

The rearrangement links TRBV7-3 to TRBJ2-1; D is possibly TRBD2 (6 bases). The V and J ends lost 2 bases and 3 bases respectively, with 11 bases between them. This CDR3 spans 15 amino acids. CDR1 and CDR2 (germline): SGHTA, FQGTGA. Here the CDR3 DNA reads TGTGCCAGCAGCTTATGGGGGGACGTCTACAATGAGCAGTTCTTC. This gives the protein CASSLWGDVYNEQFF.

Note on this clonotype: A much bigger clone sits one base away, suggesting this may be a read error. This rearrangement joins TRBV28 to TRBJ2-7; D uncertain. The germline V gene has CDR1 MDHEN and CDR2 SYDVKM. V was clipped by 5 bases and J by 4 bases, with 6 bases between them. The CDR3 runs to 11 residues. The CDR3 region is CASSIQYEQYF. Here the CDR3 DNA reads TGTGCCAGCAGTATACAGTACGAGCAGTACTTC.

This clonotype occurred a few times. The chain combines TRBV5-1 with TRBJ1-1, with D perhaps matching TRBD1 (6 bases). CDR3 length equals 16 residues. Germline V gene lookup returns CDR1 SGHRS and CDR2 YFSETQ. The germline V and J ends were trimmed by 4 bases and 4 bases, with 20 bases remaining between them. CDR3 in amino acids: CASSLQAGGAGTEAFF. CDR3 sequence (DNA): TGCGCCAGCAGCCTCCAGGCCGGGGGCGCAGGCACTGAAGCTTTCTTT. The full variable domain, rest sourced from reference TRBV5-1 and TRBJ1-1, is KAGVTQTPRYLIKTRGQQVTLSCSPISGHRSVSWYQQTPGQGLQFLFEYFSETQRNKGNFPGRFSGRQFSNSRSEMNVSTLELGDSALYLCASSLQAGGAGTEAFFGQGTRLTVV.

This clonotype has only a few counts. DNA for the CDR3: TGTGCCAGCAGCCAAGGTTATAAAGCAGGGTGGGACTATGGCTACACCTTC. This codes for CASSQGYKAGWDYGYTF. The chain recombines TRBV4-2 with TRBJ1-2, with TRBD1 as a possible D gene (5 bases). Looked up from germline, CDR1 is LGHNA and CDR2 is YNFKEQ. The CDR3 extends over 17 amino acids. V lost 1 base and J lost 3, with 18 bases in between.

This clonotype was detected a few times. The CDR3, as DNA: TGTGCCAGCACCGGGGACAGAAGGAACACTGAAGCTTTCTTT. Its protein is CASTGDRRNTEAFF. The chain employs TRBV12-3 or TRBV12-4 and TRBJ1-1; TRBD1 matches 7 bases. Trimming removed 7 bases from V and 1 base from J; junction bases left unmatched: 6. CDR3 length equals 14 residues.

The chain combines TRBV5-1 with TRBJ1-1; the match to TRBD1 covers 10 bases. Germline V gene data show CDR1 as SGHRS and CDR2 as YFSETQ. CDR3 length: 15 amino acids. The trim removed 4 bases at V and 4 bases at J, leaving 7 bases unmatched. CDR3 DNA sequence: TGCGCCAGCAGCAACCGGACAGGGGGTATCACTGAAGCTTTCTTT. Translating it yields CASSNRTGGITEAFF.

This clonotype was picked up a small number of times. The chain has TRBV5-1 and TRBJ2-3; perhaps TRBD2 as D (5 bases). The V end lost 5 bases, the J end lost 3 bases, and 16 bases lay between the germline ends. CDR1 is SGHRS, CDR2 YFSETQ, per germline. The CDR3 spans 15 residues. CDR3 in DNA: TGCGCCAGCAGGTTCGGAGGCCGGTTTACAGATACGCAGTATTTT. This codes for CASRFGGRFTDTQYF.

This clonotype appeared a few times. The chain links TRBV20-1 to TRBJ2-1; TRBD2 matches 11 bases. The CDR3 consists of 14 residues. Germline-derived CDR1 and CDR2 are DFQATT and SNEGSKA (reference sequence). Unmatched junction bases numbered 4, after V lost 3 bases and J lost 6 bases. CDR3 DNA: TGCAGTGCTAGCTTTAGCGGGAGGGCCAATGAGCAGTTCTTC. It encodes CSASFSGRANEQFF.